This note documents a single T cell receptor beta chain sequence. The authors reverse transcribed roughly 0.5 to 1 ug RNA with random hexamers. Amplification of TCR beta CDR3 by immunoSEQ multiplex PCR spanned 54 Vbeta and 13 Jbeta. TCRdb recomputed calls from the immunoSEQ multiplex PCR reads with MiXCR, one row per CDR3 protein. The data contain about 150,000 distinct CDR3 sequences, about 96% of them singletons. This entry comes from a study of CD8 T cells in Susac syndrome. The CDR3 has 12 amino acids. The V and J ends lost 4 bases and 9 bases respectively, with 13 bases between them. Per germline, CDR1 DFQATT and CDR2 SNEGSKA (reference sequence).

This TCR was sampled from a human donor with Susac syndrome. V gene TRBV20-1 combines with J gene TRBJ2-1; D gene uncertain. Input material: CD4+ T cells from PBMCs. The CDR3 loop reads CSAIIRYGEQFF. CDR3 bases: TGCAGTGCTATTATCAGGTATGGTGAGCAGTTCTTC.